Listed here are 20 T cell receptor beta chains from one sample, sequenced in a study of cytomegalovirus exposure and HLA in healthy donors. The method was immunoSEQ multiplex PCR; TCRdb's version includes in-frame clones alone and lacks a portion of them. This sample has 150,000 or so clones, with 75% to 90% found just once. Sequenced: PBMCs. The receptors stem from a man between 18 and 29 years old in good health and CMV-seropositive.

The chain has TRBV18 and TRBJ2-1; 11 nucleotides line up with TRBD2. Germline CDR1 and CDR2: KGHSH and LQKENI. The CDR3 consists of 14 residues. The ends lost 4 bases at V and 7 bases at J; junction bases unmatched: 3. This CDR3 reads CASSQSSGGNEQFF. In DNA form, the CDR3 reads TGTGCCAGCTCACAGTCTAGCGGGGGGAATGAGCAGTTCTTC.

This clone was counted a single time. The chain combines TRBV13 with TRBJ1-1, with TRBD1 matching over 7 bases. Germline assignment: CDR1 PRHDT and CDR2 FYEKMQ (reference sequence). CDR3 size: 15 residues. The ends lost 5 bases at V and 3 bases at J; junction bases unmatched: 9. For the CDR3, the DNA is TGTGCCAGCAGCGAAAGACAGGGACACGACACTGAAGCTTTCTTT. Translation gives CASSERQGHDTEAFF.

V and J are TRBV7-2 and TRBJ2-7; 9 bases are shared with TRBD1. Germline CDR1 is SGHTA and CDR2 is FQGNSA. With 4 bases clipped from V and 6 bases from J, the junction kept 16 bases outside the gene matches. The CDR3 extends over 17 amino acids. CDR3 in amino acids: CASSSRAGTGISSEQYF. CDR3 sequence (DNA): TGTGCCAGCAGCTCTAGGGCGGGGACAGGGATAAGTAGCGAGCAGTACTTC.

CDR3 in DNA: TGTGCCAGCAACCAGCGGGGGAGCTCCTACGAGCAGTACTTC. It specifies CASNQRGSSYEQYF. The chain carries TRBV2 and TRBJ2-7, with TRBD2 identical over 8 bases. Germline CDR1 is SNHLY and CDR2 is FYNNEI. Unmatched junction bases numbered 5, after V lost 7 bases and J lost 0 bases. The CDR3 consists of 14 residues.

This chain connects TRBV9 to TRBJ2-3; 11 bases are shared with TRBD2. Germline loops: CDR1 SGDLS, CDR2 YYNGEE. CDR3 length: 15 residues. J gave up 0 bases and V 3 bases, and 0 bases lay outside the gene matches. The CDR3 DNA follows: TGTGCCAGCAGCGGACTAGCGGGGAGCACAGATACGCAGTATTTT. Residues: CASSGLAGSTDTQYF. Filled out from reference TRBV9 and TRBJ2-3, the complete variable domain reads DSGVTQTPKHLITATGQRVTLRCSPRSGDLSVYWYQQSLDQGLQFLIQYYNGEERAKGNILERFSAQQFPDLHSELNLSSLELGDSALYFCASSGLAGSTDTQYFGPGTRLTVL.

The rearrangement joins TRBV7-9 to TRBJ2-7; D call uncertain. The germline CDR1 and CDR2 sequences are SEHNR and FQNEAQ (reference sequence). The CDR3 is made up of 12 amino acids. The V end lost 2 bases, the J end lost 6 bases, and 8 bases lay between the germline ends. The CDR3 reads CASSLLVGEQYF. In nucleotides, the CDR3 is TGTGCCAGCAGCTTATTGGTCGGCGAGCAGTACTTC.

This chain connects TRBV2 to TRBJ2-7; TRBD1 is a possible D gene (5 bases). The CDR3 has 15 amino acids. In germline, CDR1 is SNHLY, CDR2 FYNNEI. V lost 0 bases and J 0 bases, leaving 9 bases between the germline ends. CDR3 loop: CASSEARRDSYEQYF. CDR3 coding DNA: TGTGCCAGCAGTGAAGCGCGCAGGGACTCCTACGAGCAGTACTTC. The full variable domain, in which reference TRBV2 and TRBJ2-7 provide the parts outside the CDR3, is EPEVTQTPSHQVTQMGQEVILRCVPISNHLYFYWYRQILGQKVEFLVSFYNNEISEKSEIFDDQFSVERPDGSNFTLKIRSTKLEDSAMYFCASSEARRDSYEQYFGPGTRLTVT.

The rearrangement links TRBV5-1 to TRBJ2-5; tentatively, D is TRBD2 (6 bases). The CDR3 totals 16 residues. Per the germline V gene, CDR1 is SGHRS and CDR2 is YFSETQ. The germline V and J ends were trimmed by 2 bases and 2 bases, with 16 bases remaining between them. In DNA, the CDR3 is TGCGCCAGCAGCTTAGCTCCTTCCGGGGGACAAGAGACCCAGTACTTC. It encodes CASSLAPSGGQETQYF.

This clone has only a few counts. The chain couples TRBV28 to TRBJ2-1; maybe TRBD2 (6 bases). Per the germline V gene, CDR1 is MDHEN and CDR2 is SYDVKM. The CDR3 covers 14 residues. With 2 bases removed from V and 4 bases from J, the gap between germline ends came to 9 bases. CDR3: CASSLKGGYNEQFF. In nucleotides, the CDR3 is TGTGCCAGCAGTTTAAAGGGAGGATACAATGAGCAGTTCTTC.

This chain connects TRBV7-8 to TRBJ2-1; D uncertain. V lost 8 bases and J 9 bases, leaving 17 bases between the germline ends. The CDR3 loop spans 13 amino acids. Germline assignment: CDR1 SGHVS and CDR2 FQNEAQ. DNA of the CDR3: TGTGCCAGCCTTCCTCAGACCCGAGGTGAGCAGTTCTTC. Amino acids: CASLPQTRGEQFF.

The rearrangement joins TRBV7-2 to TRBJ1-5; TRBD1 matches 9 bases. This CDR3 contains 15 residues. The V and J ends lost 5 bases and 2 bases, in that order; junction bases with no gene match: 4. Germline-derived CDR1 and CDR2 are SGHTA and FQGNSA. The CDR3 is CASSQTGGGNQPQHF. DNA of the CDR3: TGTGCCAGCAGCCAGACAGGGGGAGGCAATCAGCCCCAGCATTTT.

This chain uses TRBV18 with TRBJ1-1, with a weak D call TRBD1 (6 bases). The CDR3 covers 14 residues. V was trimmed by 3 bases and J by 6 bases, leaving 14 bases between them. Looked up from germline, CDR1 is KGHSH and CDR2 is LQKENI. CDR3 bases: TGTGCCAGCTCACCGGCCCAGGGGAGTCCTGAAGCTTTCTTT. Translated: CASSPAQGSPEAFF.

This clone appeared a single time. The V gene is TRBV6-5, the J gene TRBJ1-6, with D maybe TRBD1 (5 bases). With 4 bases removed from V and 7 bases from J, the gap between germline ends came to 8 bases. The CDR3 is 13 amino acids. Germline CDR1 reads MNHEY; CDR2 reads SVGAGI. The DNA for the CDR3 is TGTGCCAGCAGTTCGGGGGTAAATTCACCCCTCCACTTT. It yields the protein CASSSGVNSPLHF.

The chain links TRBV9 to TRBJ2-5; D might be TRBD1 (5 bases). The germline V and J ends were trimmed by 1 base and 2 bases, with 9 bases remaining between them. The CDR3 contains 14 residues. Germline V lookup: CDR1 SGDLS, CDR2 YYNGEE. The CDR3 sequence is CASSVYRRQETQYF. The CDR3 DNA sequence: TGTGCCAGCAGCGTATACAGGAGACAAGAGACCCAGTACTTC.

The V gene is TRBV29-1, the J gene TRBJ2-2, with D possibly being TRBD2 (5 bases). The CDR3 consists of 15 residues. The V end was cut by 3 bases, the J end by 1 base, with 12 bases between. CDR1 and CDR2 from the germline V gene are SQVTM and ANQGSEA. The CDR3 reads CSVDEGGVNTGELFF. Here the CDR3 DNA reads TGCAGCGTTGATGAGGGCGGAGTGAACACCGGGGAGCTGTTTTTT.

This clone was detected once. The J gene is TRBJ2-3, the V gene TRBV29-1, with 9 positions matching TRBD1. V shed 8 bases and J 1 base; nucleotides not matched to a gene: 10. CDR1 and CDR2 (germline): SQVTM, ANQGSEA. CDR3 length: 15 residues. The CDR3 is CSSGTGGWGTDTQYF. The CDR3 region has the DNA TGCAGCTCAGGAACAGGGGGCTGGGGCACAGATACGCAGTATTTT.

The chain has TRBV4-3 and TRBJ2-1; 10 bases are a match to TRBD2. The V segment lost 0 bases and the J segment 8 bases; nucleotides outside the gene matches: 10. The CDR3 consists of 17 residues. CDR1 is LGHNA and CDR2 is YSLEER in the germline V gene. CDR3 DNA: TGCGCCAGCAGCCAAGATCGGGGGCTAGCGGGGGTTCATGAGCAGTTCTTC. This gives the protein CASSQDRGLAGVHEQFF.

V usage is TRBV2 and J usage is TRBJ1-4; the D gene is possibly TRBD1 (5 bases). Germline CDR1 SNHLY, CDR2 FYNNEI. Trimming stripped 5 bases from V and 5 bases from J, with 15 bases between. The CDR3 spans 15 residues. The CDR3 coding sequence is TGTGCCAGCAGTACCTACACAGGACCCAATGAAAAACTGTTTTTT. Translation: CASSTYTGPNEKLFF.

The chain carries TRBV28 and TRBJ1-2; 7 bases are shared with TRBD1. The CDR3 is made up of 14 amino acids. With 2 bases clipped from V and 6 bases from J, the junction kept 6 bases outside the gene matches. Per germline, CDR1 MDHEN and CDR2 SYDVKM. The CDR3 loop reads CASSLSDRADGYTF. CDR3 bases: TGTGCCAGCAGTTTAAGCGACAGGGCGGATGGCTACACCTTC.

The V gene is TRBV5-1, the J gene TRBJ2-7; a weak D match, TRBD2 (5 bases). Trimming took off 5 bases at V and 3 bases at J, with 15 bases between the two ends. The CDR3 is 14 amino acids. Germline CDR1 is SGHRS and CDR2 is YFSETQ. DNA of the CDR3: TGCGCCAGCAGTGAGGGAACCCCCAACTACGAGCAGTACTTC. Protein sequence: CASSEGTPNYEQYF.